One sample yielded the 22 T cell receptor beta chains listed below, sequenced in a study of blood T cells in healthy people across ages. Next came a second PCR, run for about 7 to 12 cycles, which used a sample-barcoded 5' primer along with a J-beta primer mix. TCRdb recomputed calls from the 5' RACE reads with MiXCR, one row per CDR3 protein. The sample has nearly 800,000 distinct CDR3 sequences; 20% to 25% are singletons. The data also belong to a second study, concerning T cells of mothers and their children.

Specimen: blood. The receptors originated from a boy younger than 18 in good health.

Remarks on this clonotype: One end of the junction fails to match germline, which may point to a read error. The chain couples TRBV19 to TRBJ1-1; a weak D match, TRBD1 (6 bases). This CDR3 has 14 amino acids. The V gene's germline CDR1 is LNHDA and CDR2 SQIVND (reference sequence). CDR3 coding DNA: TGTGCCAGCAGTACCGACAGGAGGGAGGTGAAAGCTTTCTTT. Residues: CASSTDRREVKAFF.

V and J are TRBV9 and TRBJ2-1; the match to TRBD2 covers 7 bases. CDR3 length: 16 amino acids. CDR1 SGDLS and CDR2 YYNGEE come from the germline V gene. Germline trimming cut 4 bases from V and 2 bases from J; bases unmatched to any gene: 9. The CDR3 sequence is CASSPRPAGAYNEQFF. The CDR3 DNA follows: TGTGCCAGCAGCCCCCGTCCGGCGGGAGCCTACAATGAGCAGTTCTTC.

The chain couples TRBV7-2 to TRBJ2-1; D unresolved. The assigned J gene may be wrong: the sequence end matches TRBJ2-7 better. Germline assignment: CDR1 SGHTA and CDR2 FQGNSA. The CDR3 contains 15 residues. The CDR3 protein is CASSLVSQIDYEQYF. The CDR3 nucleotides read TGTGCCAGCAGCTTAGTGTCACAGATAGACTACGAGCAGTACTTC.

This clonotype was found a few times. The J gene is TRBJ1-2, the V gene TRBV29-1; 11 nucleotides agree with TRBD1. This CDR3 is built from 16 residues. Germline CDR1 and CDR2: SQVTM and ANQGSEA. After removal of 0 bases from V and 0 bases from J, the junction contained 3 bases not matched to a gene. CDR3 sequence: CSVEDSGQGANYGYTF. CDR3 bases: TGCAGCGTTGAAGATTCGGGACAGGGGGCTAACTATGGCTACACCTTC.

The V gene is TRBV4-3, the J gene TRBJ2-7; D assignment may be TRBD1 or TRBD2 (5 bases each). Germline-derived CDR1 and CDR2 are LGHNA and YSLEER. This CDR3 is built from 16 residues. V lost 3 bases and J lost 0, with 15 bases in between. CDR3 loop: CASSQYYRDGSYEQYF. The DNA for the CDR3 is TGCGCCAGCAGCCAGTATTACCGGGACGGCTCCTACGAGCAGTACTTC.

This chain connects TRBV29-1 to TRBJ1-2; perhaps TRBD1 as D (6 bases). The V end was cut by 6 bases, the J end by 0 bases, with 14 bases between. From germline, CDR1 is SQVTM and CDR2 ANQGSEA. This CDR3 contains 14 residues. As DNA, the CDR3 is TGCAGCGTAGCAGGGGCCAGAGCTAACTATGGCTACACCTTC. This encodes CSVAGARANYGYTF. The full variable domain, rest sourced from reference TRBV29-1 and TRBJ1-2, is SAVISQKPSRDICQRGTSLTIQCQVDSQVTMMFWYRQQPGQSLTLIATANQGSEATYESGFVIDKFPISRPNLTFSTLTVSNMSPEDSSIYLCSVAGARANYGYTFGSGTRLTVV.

This clonotype was seen a handful of times. The rearrangement links TRBV25-1 to TRBJ1-2; TRBD1 might be the D (5 bases). In germline, CDR1 is MGHDK, CDR2 SYGVNS. The CDR3 length is 13 residues. The V and J ends lost 4 bases and 8 bases respectively, with 14 bases between them. CDR3 amino acids: CASSGPAWGGYTF. The CDR3 DNA is TGTGCCAGCAGTGGCCCGGCCTGGGGGGGCTACACCTTC.

This chain links TRBV9 with TRBJ1-5; weak D call: TRBD1 (5 bases). The CDR3 totals 14 residues. Trimming took 3 bases from V and 10 from J, leaving 17 bases between them. CDR1 and CDR2 (germline): SGDLS, YYNGEE. The CDR3 sequence is CASSAGGVRHPQHF. CDR3 nucleotide sequence: TGTGCCAGCAGCGCCGGAGGGGTGCGTCACCCCCAGCATTTT.

The rearrangement uses TRBV7-9 and TRBJ2-5; 10 bases are shared with TRBD1. V shed 7 bases and J 5 bases; nucleotides not matched to a gene: 13. Germline loops: CDR1 SEHNR, CDR2 FQNEAQ (reference sequence). This CDR3 is built from 16 residues. CDR3 loop: CASIPLLGQGTETQYF. For the CDR3, the DNA is TGTGCCAGCATCCCACTATTGGGACAGGGGACGGAGACCCAGTACTTC.

The rearrangement uses TRBV28 and TRBJ2-2; D remains ambiguous. The germline V gene encodes CDR1 MDHEN and CDR2 SYDVKM. The ends were cut back, 3 bases at V and 3 bases at J, with 14 bases in the middle. The CDR3 is 16 residues long. CDR3 amino acids: CASSFALLSDTGELFF. In nucleotides, the CDR3 is TGTGCCAGCAGTTTCGCCCTCCTATCCGACACCGGGGAGCTGTTTTTT. The whole variable domain, remainder taken from reference TRBV28 and TRBJ2-2, is DVKVTQSSRYLVKRTGEKVFLECVQDMDHENMFWYRQDPGLGLRLIYFSYDVKMKEKGDIPEGYSVSREKKERFSLILESASTNQTSMYLCASSFALLSDTGELFFGEGSRLTVL.

The V and J genes are TRBV6-5 and TRBJ2-6; 8 positions agree with TRBD1. J was trimmed by 0 bases and V by 4 bases; bases with no gene match: 11. The CDR3 runs to 19 residues. Germline values: CDR1 MNHEY, CDR2 SVGAGI. The CDR3 loop is CASSCGVPGQDSGANVLTF. In DNA form, the CDR3 reads TGTGCCAGCAGTTGCGGAGTCCCGGGACAGGACTCTGGGGCCAACGTCCTGACTTTC.

This clonotype was seen only a few times. V usage is TRBV25-1 and J usage is TRBJ1-4; no definite D call. From germline, CDR1 is MGHDK and CDR2 SYGVNS. The CDR3 contains 12 residues. Trimming cost V 4 bases and J 4 bases, with 4 bases left between them. CDR3 amino acids: CASSGNNEKLFF. CDR3 nucleotides: TGTGCCAGCAGTGGAAATAATGAAAAACTGTTTTTT.

This chain uses TRBV6-6 with TRBJ2-1; TRBD2 is a possible D gene (5 bases). Germline V gene data show CDR1 as MNHNY and CDR2 as SVGAGI (reference sequence). V lost 7 bases and J 4 bases, leaving 17 bases between the germline ends. This CDR3 has 15 amino acids. The CDR3 reads CASTHTGSQYNEQFF. CDR3 bases: TGTGCCAGCACCCACACGGGATCCCAATACAATGAGCAGTTCTTC.

A few counts support this clonotype. Without the conserved terminal phenylalanine or tryptophan, this CDR3 likely stems from a read error. The chain recombines TRBV13 with TRBJ1-2, with D unresolved. Germline V gene lookup returns CDR1 PRHDT and CDR2 FYEKMQ (reference sequence). This CDR3 is 11 amino acids long. The V end was cut by 9 bases, the J end by 7 bases, with 12 bases between. The DNA for the CDR3 is TGTGCCAGTGCTTCGGGTAGTGGCTACACCCTC. It is translated as CASASGSGYTL.

This chain joins TRBV7-2 and TRBJ1-1; 8 bases align to TRBD1. Germline loops: CDR1 SGHTA, CDR2 FQGNSA. The CDR3 contains 15 residues. V lost 4 bases, J lost 4 bases, and 8 bases stayed unmatched. CDR3 sequence: CASSYGQGVSTEAFF. As DNA, the CDR3 is TGTGCCAGCAGCTACGGACAGGGAGTGAGCACTGAAGCTTTCTTT. The full variable domain, with the rest looked up from reference TRBV7-2 and TRBJ1-1, is GAGVSQSPSNKVTEKGKDVELRCDPISGHTALYWYRQSLGQGLEFLIYFQGNSAPDKSGLPSDRFSAERTGGSVSTLTIQRTQQEDSAVYLCASSYGQGVSTEAFFGQGTRLTVV.

The chain recombines TRBV6-4 with TRBJ2-5; tentatively, D is TRBD2 (6 bases). The tail of the sequence fits TRBJ2-1 better, so the J call may be wrong. Germline lookup yields CDR1 MRHNA and CDR2 SNTAGT. CDR3 length: 15 residues. The CDR3 region is CASSDSPTGVREQFF. The DNA of the CDR3 is TGTGCCAGCAGTGACTCCCCAACGGGGGTCCGGGAGCAGTTCTTC.

This clonotype was recorded a few times. In nucleotides, the CDR3 is TGCGCCAGCAGCGATGGACAGACTTACAATGAGCAGTTCTTC. It translates to CASSDGQTYNEQFF. The V gene is TRBV5-1, the J gene TRBJ2-1, with D maybe TRBD1 (6 bases). This CDR3 region has 14 residues. V shed 4 bases and J shed 4 bases, with 12 bases lying between them. The V gene's germline CDR1 is SGHRS and CDR2 YFSETQ.

This chain connects TRBV30 to TRBJ1-1; a weak D match, TRBD1 (6 bases). Germline-derived CDR1 and CDR2 are GTSNPN and SVGIG (reference sequence). V gave up 8 bases and J gave up 1 base, with 23 bases separating them. This CDR3 is 16 amino acids long. The CDR3 nucleotides are TGTGCCAGGGGTGGCGGGGGCTCAAATTGGAACACTGAAGCTTTCTTT. It encodes CARGGGGSNWNTEAFF.

This rearrangement joins TRBV4-3 to TRBJ2-5, with TRBD1 matching 7 bases. This CDR3 is 13 amino acids long. Losses at the gene ends were 5 bases for V and 11 bases for J; bases not matched to a gene: 11. Germline values: CDR1 LGHNA, CDR2 YSLEER. In DNA, the CDR3 is TGCGCCAGCAGCTCCGACAGGGTGGAAGAGCAGTACTTC. It codes for CASSSDRVEEQYF.

The chain has TRBV10-3 and TRBJ2-5; TRBD1 matches 9 bases. The assigned J gene may be wrong: the sequence end matches TRBJ2-1 better. Germline values: CDR1 ENHRY, CDR2 SYGVKD. CDR3 length: 14 amino acids. The CDR3 DNA follows: TGTGCCATCAAGGGGGACAGGGAGGTGGATGAGCAGTTCTTC. It is translated as CAIKGDREVDEQFF.

This clonotype was seen a few times. The chain joins TRBV7-3 to TRBJ1-2; D is uncertain. V shed 3 bases and J shed 4 bases, with 30 bases lying between them. The CDR3 runs 20 residues. From germline, CDR1 is SGHTA and CDR2 FQGTGA. The CDR3 nucleotides are TGTGCCAGCAGCTTTAAATCTCGGCGCCCGGAGGGATCCGGAGTCTATGGCTACACCTTC. As protein: CASSFKSRRPEGSGVYGYTF.

The chain carries TRBV7-2 and TRBJ2-3; no clear D. V was cut by 1 base and J by 1 base, with 9 bases left in between. The germline V gene encodes CDR1 SGHTA and CDR2 FQGNSA. This CDR3 is built from 15 residues. CDR3 sequence (DNA): TGTGCCAGCAGCTTAGGCTACCGGGGCACAGATACGCAGTATTTT. Translated, it gives CASSLGYRGTDTQYF.